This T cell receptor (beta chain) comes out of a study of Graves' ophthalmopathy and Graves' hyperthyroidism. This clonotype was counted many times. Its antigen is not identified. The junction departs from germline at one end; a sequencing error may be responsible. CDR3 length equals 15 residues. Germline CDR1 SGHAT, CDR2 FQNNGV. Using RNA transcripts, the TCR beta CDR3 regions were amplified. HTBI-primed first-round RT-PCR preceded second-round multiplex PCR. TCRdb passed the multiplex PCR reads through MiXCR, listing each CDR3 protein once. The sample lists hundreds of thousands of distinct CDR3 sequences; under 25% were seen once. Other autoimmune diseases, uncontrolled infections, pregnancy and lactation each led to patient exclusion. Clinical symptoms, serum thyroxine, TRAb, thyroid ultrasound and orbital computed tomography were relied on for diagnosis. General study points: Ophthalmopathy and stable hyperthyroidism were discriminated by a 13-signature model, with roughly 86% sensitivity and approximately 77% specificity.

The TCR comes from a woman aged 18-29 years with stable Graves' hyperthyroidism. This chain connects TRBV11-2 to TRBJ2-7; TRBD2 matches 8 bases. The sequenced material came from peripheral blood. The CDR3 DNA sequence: TGTGCCAGCAGCATAGAGGGACTAGGGAACTACGAGCAGTACTTC. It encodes CASSIEGLGNYEQYF. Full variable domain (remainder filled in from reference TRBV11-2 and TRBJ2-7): EAGVAQSPRYKIIEKRQSVAFWCNPISGHATLYWYQQILGQGPKLLIQFQNNGVVDDSQLPKDRFSAERLKGVDSTLKIQPAKLEDSAVYLCASSIEGLGNYEQYFGPGTRLTVT.